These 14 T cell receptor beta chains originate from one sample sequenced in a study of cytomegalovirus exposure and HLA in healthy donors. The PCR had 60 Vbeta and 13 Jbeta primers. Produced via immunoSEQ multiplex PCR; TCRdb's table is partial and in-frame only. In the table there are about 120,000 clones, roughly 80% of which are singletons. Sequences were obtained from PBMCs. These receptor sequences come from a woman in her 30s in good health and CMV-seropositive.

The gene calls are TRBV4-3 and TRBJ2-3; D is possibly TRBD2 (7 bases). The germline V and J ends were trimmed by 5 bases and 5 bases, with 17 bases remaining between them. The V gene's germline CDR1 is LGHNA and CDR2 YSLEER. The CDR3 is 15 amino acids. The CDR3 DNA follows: TGCGCCAGCAGCTCCCTGAGGGGGAGGGAAGATACGCAGTATTTT. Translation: CASSSLRGREDTQYF.

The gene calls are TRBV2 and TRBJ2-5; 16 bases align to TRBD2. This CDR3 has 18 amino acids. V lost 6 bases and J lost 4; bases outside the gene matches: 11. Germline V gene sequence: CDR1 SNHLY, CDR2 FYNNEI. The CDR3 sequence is CASRAGTSGGVMGETQYF. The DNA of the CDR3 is TGTGCCAGCAGGGCCGGGACTAGCGGGGGGGTCATGGGAGAGACCCAGTACTTC.

The CDR3 nucleotides are TGTGCCAGCAGCTTATTGGCCATGAGCACAGATACGCAGTATTTT. Amino acids: CASSLLAMSTDTQYF. The genes are TRBV7-9 and TRBJ2-3; D is ambiguous. The germline gives CDR1 SEHNR, CDR2 FQNEAQ (reference sequence). V was cut by 2 bases and J by 0 bases, with 9 bases left in between. This CDR3 is built from 15 residues.

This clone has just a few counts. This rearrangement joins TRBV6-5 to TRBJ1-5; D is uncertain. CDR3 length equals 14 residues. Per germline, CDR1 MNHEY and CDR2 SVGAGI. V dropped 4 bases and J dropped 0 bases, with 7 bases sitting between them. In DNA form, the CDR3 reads TGTGCCAGCAGTTTGGGGAGTAGCAATCAGCCCCAGCATTTT. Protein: CASSLGSSNQPQHF.

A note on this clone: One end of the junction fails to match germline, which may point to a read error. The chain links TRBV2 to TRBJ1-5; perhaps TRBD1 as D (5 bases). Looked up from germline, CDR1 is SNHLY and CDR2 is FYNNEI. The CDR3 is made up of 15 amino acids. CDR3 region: CAGSSQRGGNQPQHF. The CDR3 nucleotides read TGTGCCGGCAGTTCACAAAGGGGTGGCAATCAGCCCCAGCATTTT.

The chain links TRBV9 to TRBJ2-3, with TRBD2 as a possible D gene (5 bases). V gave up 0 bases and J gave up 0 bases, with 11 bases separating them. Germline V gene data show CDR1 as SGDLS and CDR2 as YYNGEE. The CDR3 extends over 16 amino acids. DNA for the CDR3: TGTGCCAGCAGCGTAGGAGGGCGGGTTAGCACAGATACGCAGTATTTT. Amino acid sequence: CASSVGGRVSTDTQYF.

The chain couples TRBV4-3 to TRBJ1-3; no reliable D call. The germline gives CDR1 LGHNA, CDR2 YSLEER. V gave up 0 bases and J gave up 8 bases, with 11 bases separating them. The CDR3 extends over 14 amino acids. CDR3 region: CASSQDKVGYTIYF. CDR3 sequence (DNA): TGCGCCAGCAGCCAAGATAAAGTCGGGTACACCATATATTTT.

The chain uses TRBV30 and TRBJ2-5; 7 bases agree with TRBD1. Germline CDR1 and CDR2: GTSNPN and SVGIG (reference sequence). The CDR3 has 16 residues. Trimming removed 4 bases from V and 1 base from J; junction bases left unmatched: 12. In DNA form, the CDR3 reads TGTGCCTGGACCCCCACGACAGGGTACCTCCAAGAGACCCAGTACTTC. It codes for CAWTPTTGYLQETQYF.

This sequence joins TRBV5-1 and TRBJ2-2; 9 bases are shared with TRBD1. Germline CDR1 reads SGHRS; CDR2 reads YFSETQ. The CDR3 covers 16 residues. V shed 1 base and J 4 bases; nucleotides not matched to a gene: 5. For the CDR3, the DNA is TGCGCCAGCAGCTTGCCGGGACAGGGCTTCACCGGGGAGCTGTTTTTT. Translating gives CASSLPGQGFTGELFF. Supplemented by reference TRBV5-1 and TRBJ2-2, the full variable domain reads KAGVTQTPRYLIKTRGQQVTLSCSPISGHRSVSWYQQTPGQGLQFLFEYFSETQRNKGNFPGRFSGRQFSNSRSEMNVSTLELGDSALYLCASSLPGQGFTGELFFGEGSRLTVL.

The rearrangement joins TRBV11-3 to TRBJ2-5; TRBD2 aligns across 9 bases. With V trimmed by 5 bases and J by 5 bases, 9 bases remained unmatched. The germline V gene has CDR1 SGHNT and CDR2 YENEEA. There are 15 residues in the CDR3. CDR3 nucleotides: TGTGCCAGCAGCGGGAGCGGGGGGCCCGGGGAGACCCAGTACTTC. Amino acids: CASSGSGGPGETQYF. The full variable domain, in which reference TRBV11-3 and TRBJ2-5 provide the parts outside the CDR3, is EAGVVQSPRYKIIEKKQPVAFWCNPISGHNTLYWYLQNLGQGPELLIRYENEEAVDDSQLPKDRFSAERLKGVDSTLKIQPAELGDSAVYLCASSGSGGPGETQYFGPGTRLLVL.

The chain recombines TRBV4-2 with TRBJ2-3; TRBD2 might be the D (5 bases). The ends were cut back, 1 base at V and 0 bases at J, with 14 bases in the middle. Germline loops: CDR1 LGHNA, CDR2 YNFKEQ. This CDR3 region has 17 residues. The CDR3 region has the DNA TGTGCCAGCAGCCAAGGGGGATCGGGGTCTAGCACAGATACGCAGTATTTT. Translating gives CASSQGGSGSSTDTQYF.

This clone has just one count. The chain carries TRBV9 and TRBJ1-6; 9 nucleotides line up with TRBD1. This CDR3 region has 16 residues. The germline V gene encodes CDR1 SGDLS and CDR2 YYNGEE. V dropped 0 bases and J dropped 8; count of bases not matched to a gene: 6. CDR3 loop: CASSVDPRTGDSPLHF. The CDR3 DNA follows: TGTGCCAGCAGCGTAGACCCCCGGACAGGGGATTCACCCCTCCACTTT.

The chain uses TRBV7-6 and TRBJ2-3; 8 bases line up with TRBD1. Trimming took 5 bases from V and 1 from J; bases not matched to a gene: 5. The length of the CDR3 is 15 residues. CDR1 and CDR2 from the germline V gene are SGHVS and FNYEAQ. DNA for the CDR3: TGTGCCAGCAGCCTGACAGGGGTGGGCACAGATACGCAGTATTTT. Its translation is CASSLTGVGTDTQYF.

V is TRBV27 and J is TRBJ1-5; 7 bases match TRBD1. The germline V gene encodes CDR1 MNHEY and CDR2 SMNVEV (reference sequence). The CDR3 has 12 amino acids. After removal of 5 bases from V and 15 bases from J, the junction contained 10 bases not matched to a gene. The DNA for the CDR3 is TGTGCCAGCAGTATGCTATCGGGACAGATGCATTTT. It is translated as CASSMLSGQMHF.